This passage covers 26 T cell receptor beta chains from one sample sequenced in a study of blood T cell repertoires in COVID-19. Using immunoSEQ multiplex PCR, the repertoire was profiled, and TCRdb retains in-frame clones only, with some absent. The repertoire holds some 78,000 clones, with around nine tenths as singletons. The sequenced sample was peripheral blood. All receptors derive from an older man with active or convalescent COVID-19.

V usage is TRBV6-5 and J usage is TRBJ1-6, with TRBD1 matching 8 bases. J was trimmed by 6 bases and V by 2 bases; bases with no gene match: 6. This CDR3 contains 16 residues. Germline CDR1 MNHEY, CDR2 SVGAGI. DNA of the CDR3: TGTGCCAGCAGTTACAATCAGGACAGGGTTAATTCACCCCTCCACTTT. Translating it yields CASSYNQDRVNSPLHF.

V and J are TRBV7-2 and TRBJ1-6; 7 nucleotides line up with TRBD1. Germline V gives CDR1 SGHTA, CDR2 FQGNSA. CDR3 length equals 15 residues. After removal of 1 base from V and 9 bases from J, the junction contained 6 bases not matched to a gene. This chain's CDR3 is CASSLDGDSFSPLHF. For the CDR3, the DNA is TGTGCCAGCAGCTTAGACGGGGACAGCTTTTCACCCCTCCACTTT.

The V and J genes are TRBV7-3 and TRBJ2-1; 7 bases match TRBD1. Germline lookup yields CDR1 SGHTA and CDR2 FQGTGA. The V segment lost 0 bases and the J segment 4 bases; nucleotides outside the gene matches: 9. The CDR3 covers 17 residues. The CDR3 DNA follows: TGTGCCAGCAGCTTAACGACAGGGAGCTATACTTACAATGAGCAGTTCTTC. Protein: CASSLTTGSYTYNEQFF.

The chain employs TRBV19 and TRBJ1-1; D not resolved. Trimming left V 5 bases short and J 0 bases short, with 7 bases between. Per germline, CDR1 LNHDA and CDR2 SQIVND (reference sequence). The CDR3 runs to 13 residues. CDR3 nucleotide sequence: TGTGCCAGTAGTCTGGCGGTGAACACTGAAGCTTTCTTT. Translation gives CASSLAVNTEAFF.

This chain uses TRBV10-2 with TRBJ2-1; 9 bases are shared with TRBD2. Germline lookup yields CDR1 WSHSY and CDR2 SAAADI. The CDR3 contains 15 residues. Trimming removed 10 bases from V and 0 bases from J; junction bases left unmatched: 7. CDR3 residues: CATSTSGVSYNEQFF. In nucleotides, the CDR3 is TGCGCCACTTCGACTAGCGGAGTCTCCTACAATGAGCAGTTCTTC.

This chain joins TRBV18 and TRBJ2-2; 7 bases fit TRBD1. This CDR3 has 15 residues. Unmatched junction bases numbered 3, after V lost 5 bases and J lost 0 bases. In germline, CDR1 is KGHSH, CDR2 LQKENI. CDR3 sequence reads: CASSSGTANTGELFF. CDR3 nucleotide sequence: TGTGCCAGCTCATCCGGGACAGCGAACACCGGGGAGCTGTTTTTT. The entire variable domain, with the rest obtained from reference TRBV18 and TRBJ2-2, is as follows: NAGVMQNPRHLVRRRGQEARLRCSPMKGHSHVYWYRQLPEEGLKFMVYLQKENIIDESGMPKERFSAEFPKEGPSILRIQQVVRGDSAAYFCASSSGTANTGELFFGEGSRLTVL.

This chain joins TRBV28 and TRBJ1-4; 9 bases are shared with TRBD1. The J segment lost 8 bases and the V segment lost 6 bases, leaving 7 bases of the junction unmatched. The germline CDR1 and CDR2 sequences are MDHEN and SYDVKM. The CDR3 runs to 14 residues. The CDR3 DNA reads as TGTGCCAGCAGGTTACAGGGGGCAGAGGAAAAACTGTTTTTT. Translated: CASRLQGAEEKLFF. The whole variable domain, filled in from reference TRBV28 and TRBJ1-4, reads DVKVTQSSRYLVKRTGEKVFLECVQDMDHENMFWYRQDPGLGLRLIYFSYDVKMKEKGDIPEGYSVSREKKERFSLILESASTNQTSMYLCASRLQGAEEKLFFGSGTQLSVL.

This chain uses TRBV30 with TRBJ1-2; D is ambiguous. Trimming removed 3 bases at V and 4 bases at J, with 15 bases between. The CDR3 is made up of 14 amino acids. Germline V CDR1 and CDR2: GTSNPN, SVGIG (reference sequence). The CDR3 protein is CAWRPRRGGYGYTF. CDR3 in DNA: TGTGCCTGGAGACCGCGGCGGGGTGGCTATGGCTACACCTTC.

J is TRBJ2-1 and V is TRBV7-3; the D gene is possibly TRBD1 (8 bases). CDR1 is SGHTA and CDR2 is FQGTGA in the germline V gene. The ends were cut back, 4 bases at V and 4 bases at J, with 14 bases in the middle. This CDR3 region has 15 residues. CDR3 nucleotide sequence: TGTGCCAGCAGCTACACAGGGGGGGAATACAATGAGCAGTTCTTC. Amino acids: CASSYTGGEYNEQFF.

V is TRBV9 and J is TRBJ2-5; the D gene is possibly TRBD2 (6 bases). Germline V lookup: CDR1 SGDLS, CDR2 YYNGEE. The V and J ends lost 3 bases and 7 bases respectively, with 16 bases between them. The CDR3 is 14 residues long. The CDR3 spells CASSAPGLFGTQYF. CDR3 in DNA: TGTGCCAGCAGCGCACCGGGACTCTTCGGGACCCAGTACTTC.

The genes are TRBV4-1 and TRBJ2-7; possibly TRBD2 for D (6 bases). The CDR3 is made up of 11 amino acids. Germline-derived CDR1 and CDR2 are MGHRA and YSYEKL. V lost 6 bases and J lost 6, with 9 bases in between. CDR3 nucleotides: TGCGCCAGCAGGTACGGGGGCGAGCAGTACTTC. This sequence encodes CASRYGGEQYF.

This clone was seen only once. The rearrangement uses TRBV29-1 and TRBJ1-3; 9 bases align to TRBD1. Germline CDR1 is SQVTM and CDR2 is ANQGSEA. The CDR3 length is 14 residues. With V trimmed by 4 bases and J by 2 bases, 3 bases remained unmatched. As DNA, the CDR3 is TGCAGCGTTGGATGGACAGGGGCTGGAAACACCATATATTTT. Translating gives CSVGWTGAGNTIYF.

This sequence joins TRBV7-2 and TRBJ1-6; 9 positions agree with TRBD1. Germline V CDR1 and CDR2: SGHTA, FQGNSA. V shed 1 base and J 9 bases; nucleotides not matched to a gene: 4. The CDR3 is made up of 15 amino acids. CDR3 DNA: TGTGCCAGCAGCTTAGACAGGGGGCAGGGTTCACCCCTCCACTTT. This codes for CASSLDRGQGSPLHF.

DNA of the CDR3: TGTGCCAGCAGTTACAGCTCTGGGGCCAACGTCCTGACTTTC. This codes for CASSYSSGANVLTF. The gene calls are TRBV28 and TRBJ2-6; D gene unclear. V was clipped by 4 bases and J by 0 bases, with 4 bases between them. The germline CDR1 and CDR2 sequences are MDHEN and SYDVKM. The CDR3 runs to 14 residues. The complete variable domain, with remaining parts taken from reference TRBV28 and TRBJ2-6, reads DVKVTQSSRYLVKRTGEKVFLECVQDMDHENMFWYRQDPGLGLRLIYFSYDVKMKEKGDIPEGYSVSREKKERFSLILESASTNQTSMYLCASSYSSGANVLTFGAGSRLTVL.

This clone has only one observation. The rearrangement joins TRBV4-2 to TRBJ2-1; TRBD2 matches 9 bases. Germline trimming cut 0 bases from V and 10 bases from J; bases unmatched to any gene: 13. CDR3 size: 17 residues. Germline assignment: CDR1 LGHNA and CDR2 YNFKEQ. The CDR3 reads CASSQEMGTSTPWEQFF. The CDR3 region has the DNA TGTGCCAGCAGCCAAGAAATGGGGACTAGCACGCCCTGGGAGCAGTTCTTC.

This chain links TRBV2 with TRBJ1-1; D not certain. V lost 6 bases, J lost 4 bases, and 9 bases lay in between. The germline gives CDR1 SNHLY, CDR2 FYNNEI. There are 12 residues in the CDR3. CDR3: CASRAHGTEAFF. The CDR3 nucleotides read TGTGCCAGCAGGGCACATGGCACTGAAGCTTTCTTT.

The gene calls are TRBV4-1 and TRBJ1-4; weak D call: TRBD1 (6 bases). Germline loops: CDR1 MGHRA, CDR2 YSYEKL. CDR3 length equals 15 residues. V shed 1 base and J shed 6 bases, with 12 bases lying between them. The CDR3 spells CASSQGGQGYEKLFF. Here the CDR3 DNA reads TGCGCCAGCAGCCAAGGGGGGCAGGGTTATGAAAAACTGTTTTTT.

The chain employs TRBV3-1 (or the pseudogene TRBV3-2) and TRBJ1-1; D is possibly TRBD1 (5 bases). Per germline, CDR1 LGHDT and CDR2 YNNKEL (reference sequence). The CDR3 loop spans 15 amino acids. Trimming removed 1 base from V and 4 bases from J, with 13 bases in between. The CDR3 DNA is TGTGCCAGCAGCCAAGGGGCAGGGAAGGCCACTGAAGCTTTCTTT. Its protein is CASSQGAGKATEAFF.

CDR3 sequence: CASSYTGEETQYF. CDR3 DNA: TGTGCCAGCAGCTATACAGGGGAAGAGACCCAGTACTTC. V usage is TRBV5-5 and J usage is TRBJ2-5, with 7 bases matching TRBD1. CDR1 and CDR2 (germline): SGHKS, YYEKEE (reference sequence). V dropped 3 bases and J dropped 3; count of bases not matched to a gene: 2. The CDR3 length is 13 residues. The full variable domain, with the rest looked up from reference TRBV5-5 and TRBJ2-5, is DAGVTQSPTHLIKTRGQQVTLRCSPISGHKSVSWYQQVLGQGPQFIFQYYEKEERGRGNFPDRFSARQFPNYSSELNVNALLLGDSALYLCASSYTGEETQYFGPGTRLLVL.

The V gene is TRBV6-5, the J gene TRBJ1-1; the match to TRBD1 covers 8 bases. The V and J ends lost 6 bases and 2 bases, in that order; junction bases with no gene match: 2. The CDR3 covers 13 residues. The germline V gene encodes CDR1 MNHEY and CDR2 SVGAGI. The CDR3 here is CASRGTGNTEAFF. The CDR3 DNA is TGTGCCAGCAGAGGGACAGGCAACACTGAAGCTTTCTTT.

V gene TRBV7-6 combines with J gene TRBJ1-3; D gene ambiguous. V lost 1 base to trimming and J lost 10 bases, with 8 bases between them. The CDR3 has 12 residues. CDR1 and CDR2 from the germline V gene are SGHVS and FNYEAQ. The DNA for the CDR3 is TGTGCCAGCAGCTTAGAGGGAGGGACCATATATTTT. The encoded protein is CASSLEGGTIYF.

CDR3 amino acids: CASSRGGAGQETQYF. DNA of the CDR3: TGTGCCAGTAGTAGAGGGGGCGCCGGCCAAGAGACCCAGTACTTC. V and J are TRBV19 and TRBJ2-5; 7 bases line up with TRBD1. Germline V gene sequence: CDR1 LNHDA, CDR2 SQIVND (reference sequence). The CDR3 runs to 15 residues. Trimming removed 4 bases from V and 1 base from J; junction bases left unmatched: 6.

The chain has TRBV30 and TRBJ1-2, with D unresolved. This CDR3 is built from 15 residues. The V end lost 4 bases, the J end lost 2 bases, and 17 bases lay between the germline ends. Per the germline V gene, CDR1 is GTSNPN and CDR2 is SVGIG (reference sequence). Here the CDR3 DNA reads TGTGCCTGGACCCCCCTGAGGGCGGGCAACTATGGCTACACCTTC. Its protein product is CAWTPLRAGNYGYTF. Drawing the rest from reference TRBV30 and TRBJ1-2, the complete variable domain is SQTIHQWPATLVQPVGSPLSLECTVEGTSNPNLYWYRQAAGRGLQLLFYSVGIGQISSEVPQNLSASRPQDRQFILSSKKLLLSDSGFYLCAWTPLRAGNYGYTFGSGTRLTVV.

This chain uses TRBV4-3 with TRBJ2-7; D ambiguous. This CDR3 region has 14 residues. CDR1 and CDR2 from the germline V gene are LGHNA and YSLEER. The V gene lost 0 bases and the J gene lost 2 bases, with 8 bases spanning the gap. CDR3 bases: TGCGCCAGCAGCCAAGATGCCCAGGCCTACGAGCAGTACTTC. Its protein product is CASSQDAQAYEQYF.

V usage is TRBV5-4 and J usage is TRBJ1-4, with TRBD1 as a possible D gene (6 bases). This CDR3 region has 15 residues. Germline CDR1 is SGHNT and CDR2 is YYREEE (reference sequence). The V end was cut by 3 bases, the J end by 7 bases, with 16 bases between. For the CDR3, the DNA is TGTGCCAGCAGCTGGAGACAGGATAGTCCTGAAAAACTGTTTTTT. Translation: CASSWRQDSPEKLFF.

The chain carries TRBV7-2 and TRBJ2-5; the match to TRBD1 covers 8 bases. The germline gives CDR1 SGHTA, CDR2 FQGNSA. With 4 bases clipped from V and 1 base from J, the junction kept 8 bases outside the gene matches. This CDR3 has 16 amino acids. The CDR3 DNA reads as TGTGCCAGCAGCTATCCGGGACAGGCCCTCCAAGAGACCCAGTACTTC. It translates to CASSYPGQALQETQYF.